This T cell receptor (beta chain) was recorded in a study of cytomegalovirus exposure and HLA in healthy donors. Study-level results: There was a cluster of highly shared sequence variants that was likely a sequencing artifact. Diagnosis of cytomegalovirus status made by the classifier reportedly showed high specificity and sensitivity. In a later analysis, a missense DCLRE1C variant was linked to TCR beta V- and J-gene trimming. HLA alleles were associated with 15,000 to 20,000 TCR beta sequences in a later analysis at 0.05 false discovery rate.

This clone came up once. Its antigen is still unknown. Use of 60 Vbeta and 13 Jbeta primers characterized the PCR. Some clones are missing from TCRdb's copy, which holds only in-frame ones; the method was immunoSEQ multiplex PCR. The top ten clones hold 2% to 3% of a sample with about 180,000 clones, around 82% of them seen once. V lost 5 bases and J lost 1; bases outside the gene matches: 5. This CDR3 has 15 residues. Germline CDR1 reads SGHVS; CDR2 reads FQNEAQ. The V call is TRBV7-8, the J call TRBJ2-3, with 8 bases identical to TRBD1. The sequence came from a woman aged 30 to 39 in good health and CMV-seropositive. The sequencing sample was made of PBMCs. The CDR3 DNA follows: TGTGCCAGCAGCCTCAGGACAGGGCGCACAGATACGCAGTATTTT. It translates to CASSLRTGRTDTQYF.